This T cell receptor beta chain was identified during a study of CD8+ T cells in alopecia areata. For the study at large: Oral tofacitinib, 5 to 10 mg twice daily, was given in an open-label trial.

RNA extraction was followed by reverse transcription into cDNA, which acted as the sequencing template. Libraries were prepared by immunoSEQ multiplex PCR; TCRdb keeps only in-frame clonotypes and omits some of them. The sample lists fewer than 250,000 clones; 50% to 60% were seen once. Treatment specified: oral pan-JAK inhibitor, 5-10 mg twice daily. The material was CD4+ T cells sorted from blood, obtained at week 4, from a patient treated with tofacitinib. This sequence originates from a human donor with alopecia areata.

The DNA for the CDR3 is TGTGCCAGCAGCTTCCTAGAAGGGGGTTATGGCTACACCTTC. Its translation is CASSFLEGGYGYTF. The chain carries TRBV5-6 and TRBJ1-2; TRBD1 is a possible D gene (6 bases). The CDR3 spans 14 residues. V was clipped by 2 bases and J by 5 bases, with 13 bases between them. The germline V gene encodes CDR1 SGHDT and CDR2 YYEEEE.